The present T cell receptor (beta chain) was sequenced within a study of T cells in Graves' hyperthyroidism and ophthalmopathy. RNA transcripts were the template for amplifying TCR beta CDR3 regions. During a first-round RT-PCR of the TCR CDR3, the HTBI primer set was used. TCRdb analysed the multiplex PCR reads with MiXCR anew, one entry per CDR3 protein. The table records about 480,000 distinct CDR3 sequences, 22% of them present only once. Source material: blood. The source of this sequence is a woman in her 70s with Graves' ophthalmopathy.

This CDR3 reads CASSDSGRADEQYF. CDR3 sequence (DNA): TGTGCCAGCAGTGATAGCGGGAGGGCTGACGAGCAGTACTTC. The J gene is TRBJ2-7, the V gene TRBV25-1; 11 bases map to TRBD2. The CDR3 spans 14 residues. Germline loops: CDR1 MGHDK, CDR2 SYGVNS. The junction had 3 bases not matched to a gene; V was cut back by 3 bases and J by 5 bases.